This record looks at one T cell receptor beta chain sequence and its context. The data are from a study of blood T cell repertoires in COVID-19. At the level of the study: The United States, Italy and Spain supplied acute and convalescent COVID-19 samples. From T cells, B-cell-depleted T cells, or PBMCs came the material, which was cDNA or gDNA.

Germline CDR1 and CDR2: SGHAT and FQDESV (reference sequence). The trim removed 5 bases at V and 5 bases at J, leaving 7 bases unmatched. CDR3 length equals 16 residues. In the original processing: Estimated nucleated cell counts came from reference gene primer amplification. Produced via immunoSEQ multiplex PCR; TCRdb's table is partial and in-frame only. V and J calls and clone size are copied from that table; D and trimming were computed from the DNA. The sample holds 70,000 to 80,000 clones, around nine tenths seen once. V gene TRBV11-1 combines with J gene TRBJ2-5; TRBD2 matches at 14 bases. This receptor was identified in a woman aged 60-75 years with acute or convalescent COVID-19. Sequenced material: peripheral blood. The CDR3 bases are TGTGCCAGCAGCCCCCGACTAGCGGGGGGGCGTGAGACCCAGTACTTC. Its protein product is CASSPRLAGGRETQYF.